The clone carrying this T cell receptor beta chain showed up many times. This entry comes from a study of T cells after yellow fever vaccination. TCRdb re-called the 5' RACE reads through MiXCR, storing one row per CDR3 protein. The table shows 20,000 to 25,000 distinct CDR3 sequences, with 3.4% occurring only once. The CDR3 is 16 residues long. Germline V gives CDR1 SGHAT, CDR2 FQNNGV. Deletions cut 6 bases from V and 6 bases from J, with 23 bases between. The chain employs TRBV11-2 and TRBJ1-2; the D gene is possibly TRBD1 (6 bases). This TCR was sampled from a man younger than 30 who received the YFV17D yellow fever vaccine. The sample here was PBMCs, either bulk or a sorted T-cell subset (CD4+, CD8+, memory, or dextramer-sorted; not recorded which), taken more than 35 days after the first yellow fever vaccination. CDR3 loop: CASRDGRGVKGDGYTF. The CDR3, as DNA: TGTGCCAGCAGAGACGGGCGTGGGGTGAAGGGGGATGGCTACACCTTC.